Detailed here is one TCR beta chain. Its antigen is currently unknown. The data derive from a study of cytomegalovirus exposure and HLA in healthy donors. Study as a whole: Among the approximately 370 donors who were genotyped, about 84% fell in the genetic ancestry cluster that is associated with self-reported Caucasian donors.

PCR employed 60 Vbeta and 13 Jbeta primers. Produced via immunoSEQ multiplex PCR; TCRdb's table is partial and in-frame only. The sample lists roughly 150,000 clones, approximately 85% occurring once. Study results and limitations: Most sequenced TCRs were rare (though some public TCRs occurred in many donors).

CDR1 is ENHRY, CDR2 SYGVKD, per germline. Trimming shortened V by 6 bases and J by 6 bases, and 15 bases separated the two germline ends. This CDR3 region has 13 residues. The TCR was taken from a girl aged 2 to 9 in good health and CMV-seropositive. The J gene is TRBJ2-7, the V gene TRBV10-3; TRBD1 is a possible D gene (7 bases). Sequenced input: PBMCs. CDR3 residues: CAIRVGQEGEQYF. CDR3 sequence (DNA): TGTGCCATCAGGGTAGGACAGGAGGGCGAGCAGTACTTC.